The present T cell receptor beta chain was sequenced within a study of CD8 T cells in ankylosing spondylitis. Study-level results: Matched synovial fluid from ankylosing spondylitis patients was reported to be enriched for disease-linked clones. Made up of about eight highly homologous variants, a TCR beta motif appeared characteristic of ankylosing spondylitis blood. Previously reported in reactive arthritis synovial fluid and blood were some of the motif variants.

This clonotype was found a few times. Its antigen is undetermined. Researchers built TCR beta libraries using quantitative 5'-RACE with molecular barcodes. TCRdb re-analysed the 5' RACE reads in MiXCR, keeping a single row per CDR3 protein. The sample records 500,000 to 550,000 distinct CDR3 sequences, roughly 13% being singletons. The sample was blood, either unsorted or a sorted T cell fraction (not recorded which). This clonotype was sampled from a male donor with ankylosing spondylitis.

CDR3 amino acids: CASSETVNQPQHF. The CDR3 DNA follows: TGCGCCAGCAGTGAGACAGTAAATCAGCCCCAGCATTTT. The rearrangement uses TRBV10-2 and TRBJ1-5; no clear D. Germline V gene data show CDR1 as WSHSY and CDR2 as SAAADI. V dropped 2 bases and J dropped 4 bases, with 6 bases sitting between them. The CDR3 contains 13 residues.